This T cell receptor beta chain is drawn from a study of T-cell memory formation after mild COVID-19. General study points: Pre-infection memory showed some responding clones, and this suggested that cross-reactive memory joined. Contracting clones, day 15 to 85, had balanced CD4/CD8, and later expanders favored CD4+. Clones which contracted sat mainly in CM and EM if CD4+, and in EMRA if CD8+.

This clonotype came up a few times. Antigen unknown. The CDR3 is made up of 18 amino acids. V lost 6 bases to trimming and J lost 2 bases, with 24 bases between them. Germline CDR1 reads SNHLY; CDR2 reads FYNNEI. TCRdb recomputed calls from the 5' RACE reads with MiXCR, one row per CDR3 protein. The table includes 350,000 to 450,000 distinct CDR3 sequences, 20% to 25% detected once. The receptor was isolated from an adult woman who had mild COVID-19 (a few samples of this study predate the infection). Cell type and time point are not known. This rearrangement joins TRBV2 to TRBJ2-3, with D possibly TRBD1 on 7 matching bases. Material: PBMCs or a T cell subset sorted from them (not recorded which). The chain's CDR3 is CASRSRGDRKSYTDTQYF. In DNA form, the CDR3 reads TGTGCCAGCAGATCCAGGGGGGACCGCAAGTCTTACACAGATACGCAGTATTTT.